This T cell receptor beta chain was sequenced during a study of control samples from healthy donors and cancer patients. V trimming: 4 bases; J trimming: 5 bases; junction bases outside the gene matches: 12. There are 16 residues in the CDR3. Germline assignment: CDR1 LGHNA and CDR2 YNFKEQ. Sequencing used immunoSEQ multiplex PCR; TCRdb keeps in-frame clones, though not all of them. The sample lists roughly 370,000 clones, 90% occurring once. Sequenced material: PBMCs. The chain carries TRBV4-2 and TRBJ2-3; TRBD1 matches at 7 bases. The receptor's source is a man between 35 and 55 years old with head and neck cancer. CDR3 DNA sequence: TGTGCCAGCAGCCCTCGACAGGGTGGATCAATAGATACGCAGTATTTT. Encoded protein: CASSPRQGGSIDTQYF.